These T cell receptor beta chains were read from a single sample in a study of CD4 T cells in relation to SARS-CoV-2 and coronaviruses. The data were produced by immunoSEQ multiplex PCR, yet TCRdb's version contains in-frame clones alone and is incomplete. The sample includes some 21,000 clones, 74% of them seen just once. These receptors have no known antigen. Sequencing input: CD4+ T cells from PBMCs, cultured in vitro. Receptors were obtained from a human donor in good health. The CDR3 runs from the conserved cysteine through the conserved F or W. The D gene is left open where the match is weak. Clone size is not always given. Where it is, it says once, few, many or a class for expanded clones.

CDR3	DNA	V	J	D	size
CASSFGSETQYF	TGTGCCAGCAGTTTCGGGAGCGAGACCCAGTACTTC	TRBV12-3/TRBV12-4	TRBJ2-5	NA	NA
CASSPRGDQPQHF	TGTGCCAGCTCACCACGGGGGGATCAGCCCCAGCATTTT	TRBV18	TRBJ1-5	NA	NA
CASSFGTDSYGYTF	TGTGCCAGCAGCTTCGGGACAGATTCCTATGGCTACACCTTC	TRBV7-2	TRBJ1-2	TRBD1	NA
CASALTSVGTEAFF	TGTGCCAGCGCCTTGACGTCGGTAGGGACTGAAGCTTTCTTT	TRBV4-2	TRBJ1-1	NA	NA
CASSWTGGDGAFF	TGTGCCAGCAGTTGGACAGGGGGCGATGGGGCTTTCTTT	TRBV5-5	TRBJ1-1	TRBD1	NA
CASSTGSSYGYTF	TGTGCCAGCAGCACGGGGTCAAGCTATGGCTACACCTTC	TRBV6-5	TRBJ1-2	NA	few
CASTTGGKDGYTF	TGCGCCAGCACAACAGGGGGCAAGGATGGCTACACCTTC	TRBV5-1	TRBJ1-2	TRBD1	NA
CASSLAGSAYEQYF	TGTGCCAGCAGCTTAGCAGGCAGTGCCTACGAGCAGTACTTC	TRBV7-8	TRBJ2-7	NA	NA
CASSLFGAETYEQYF	TGCGCCAGCAGCTTGTTCGGCGCGGAGACCTACGAGCAGTACTTC	TRBV5-1	TRBJ2-7	NA	once
CAINTDPDRGAGELFF	TGTGCCATCAACACGGACCCGGACAGGGGGGCCGGGGAGCTGTTTTTT	TRBV10-3	TRBJ2-2	TRBD1	once
CATSRDPLMSGYTF	TGTGCCACCAGCAGAGACCCCCTAATGAGTGGCTACACCTTC	TRBV15	TRBJ1-2	NA	NA
CASSRTSGVGNEQFF	TGTGCCAGCAGCAGAACTAGCGGGGTGGGCAATGAGCAGTTCTTC	TRBV7-3	TRBJ2-1	TRBD2	NA
CASRLYGQRGNNEQFF	TGTGCCAGTAGGTTATATGGACAGCGGGGAAACAATGAGCAGTTCTTC	TRBV19	TRBJ2-1	NA	NA
CASSLGSEETQYF	TGTGCCAGCAGCCTAGGATCGGAAGAGACCCAGTACTTC	TRBV11-3	TRBJ2-5	NA	NA
CASSLSFLETQYF	TGTGCCAGCTCACTGTCTTTTTTAGAGACCCAGTACTTC	TRBV18	TRBJ2-5	NA	NA
CASSNRDGHNEQFF	TGTGCCAGCAGCAACCGGGACGGACACAATGAGCAGTTCTTC	TRBV5-8	TRBJ2-1	NA	once
CASSLVTSGYEQYF	TGTGCCAGCAGTTTAGTGACTAGCGGCTACGAGCAGTACTTC	TRBV27	TRBJ2-7	TRBD2	NA
CASRKPGLAGSGELFF	TGTGCCAGCAGAAAACCGGGACTAGCGGGATCCGGGGAGCTGTTTTTT	TRBV27	TRBJ2-2	TRBD2	few
CASSLGLVANEQFF	TGTGCCAGCAGTTTAGGACTAGTCGCCAATGAGCAGTTCTTC	TRBV27	TRBJ2-1	TRBD2	few
CASSMSNQETQYF	TGTGCCAGCTCTATGAGCAATCAAGAGACCCAGTACTTC	TRBV7-9	TRBJ2-5	NA	NA
CASIDQGWSGYTF	TGTGCCAGCATCGATCAGGGTTGGAGTGGCTACACCTTC	TRBV28	TRBJ1-2	NA	NA
CASRRTGNAGELFF	TGTGCCAGCAGGCGAACAGGGAACGCCGGGGAGCTGTTTTTT	TRBV13	TRBJ2-2	NA	NA
CASPVRLPGQPQHF	TGTGCCAGCCCCGTCCGGTTGCCCGGTCAGCCCCAGCATTTT	TRBV27	TRBJ1-5	NA	few
CASSEAGGASYEQYF	TGTGCCAGCAGTGAAGCAGGGGGCGCGTCCTACGAGCAGTACTTC	TRBV6-1	TRBJ2-7	TRBD1	few